Here is one T cell receptor (beta chain) with its context. Its matching antigen is unknown. This sample stems from a study of cytomegalovirus exposure and HLA in healthy donors. General study points: TCR beta sequences numbering around 15,000 were associated with HLA alleles at 0.05 false discovery rate in a later analysis.

PCR used 60 Vbeta primers and 13 Jbeta primers. Authors' processing steps: Later analysis identified tens of millions of unique TCR beta chains, around 10 million shared. Repertoires were generated with immunoSEQ multiplex PCR, while TCRdb's copy carries only in-frame clones and drops some. For V, J and clone size, that table is used; D and trimming come from the DNA. The repertoire holds fewer than 110,000 clones, with about 71% as singletons. V lost 6 bases to trimming and J lost 6 bases, with 9 bases between them. Germline-derived CDR1 and CDR2 are SNHLY and FYNNEI. CDR3 length: 11 residues. Sequencing input: PBMCs. The sequence came from a woman aged 45-59 years in good health and CMV-seronegative. This rearrangement joins TRBV2 to TRBJ2-7; D not certain. CDR3 residues: CASRDPGEQYF. CDR3 bases: TGTGCCAGCAGAGACCCAGGCGAGCAGTACTTC.